Presented here are 10 T cell receptor beta chains from one specimen sequenced in a study of T-cell memory formation after mild COVID-19. In TCRdb, the 5' RACE reads were re-called with MiXCR into one record per CDR3 protein. The sample includes about 560,000 distinct CDR3 sequences, over 15% of them seen just once. The specimen sequenced was PBMCs or a T cell subset sorted from them (not recorded which). All receptors come from an adult woman who had mild COVID-19 (a few samples of this study predate the infection). Cell type and time point are not known.

This clonotype has only a few counts. V is TRBV15 and J is TRBJ1-5; a possible D gene is TRBD1 (5 bases). The CDR3 runs to 15 residues. V lost 0 bases to trimming and J lost 6 bases, with 12 bases between them. Looked up from germline, CDR1 is LNHNV and CDR2 is YYDKDF (reference sequence). Here the CDR3 DNA reads TGTGCCACCAGCAGAGATATTGGGGGTTTTCAGCCCCAGCATTTT. Translating gives CATSRDIGGFQPQHF.

This clonotype was detected a few times. The chain combines TRBV7-3 with TRBJ2-1; tentatively, D is TRBD1 (6 bases). This CDR3 contains 15 residues. V was trimmed by 8 bases and J by 1 base, leaving 15 bases between them. The V gene's germline CDR1 is SGHTA and CDR2 FQGTGA. The CDR3 DNA reads TGTGCCAGCGCGGTGGACAGATATTCCTACAATGAGCAGTTCTTC. This sequence encodes CASAVDRYSYNEQFF.

This clonotype was seen a few times. The CDR3 loop reads CSASSGVAYEQYF. The CDR3 DNA is TGCAGTGCTAGTAGCGGAGTCGCCTACGAGCAGTACTTC. V and J are TRBV20-1 and TRBJ2-7; D is perhaps TRBD2 (6 bases). V was cut by 3 bases and J by 2 bases, with 11 bases left in between. CDR1 and CDR2 (germline): DFQATT, SNEGSKA (reference sequence). This CDR3 spans 13 amino acids.

This clonotype was recorded a few times. This chain links TRBV7-2 with TRBJ2-2, with D perhaps TRBD2 (6 bases). The length of the CDR3 is 15 residues. Per the germline V gene, CDR1 is SGHTA and CDR2 is FQGNSA. The V end was cut by 5 bases, the J end by 3 bases, with 13 bases between. The CDR3 protein is CASSRAGTYTGELFF. The CDR3, as DNA: TGTGCCAGCAGCAGGGCGGGGACTTACACCGGGGAGCTGTTTTTT. Variable domain in full (rest from reference TRBV7-2 and TRBJ2-2): GAGVSQSPSNKVTEKGKDVELRCDPISGHTALYWYRQSLGQGLEFLIYFQGNSAPDKSGLPSDRFSAERTGGSVSTLTIQRTQQEDSAVYLCASSRAGTYTGELFFGEGSRLTVL.

This clonotype has at least ten counts. The chain uses TRBV20-1 and TRBJ1-5, with D unclear. Germline-derived CDR1 and CDR2 are DFQATT and SNEGSKA (reference sequence). The CDR3 has 16 residues. Trimming left V 0 bases short and J 0 bases short, with 12 bases between. CDR3 protein: CSAREIDVYSNQPQHF. The CDR3 DNA reads TGCAGTGCTAGAGAGATCGACGTGTATAGCAATCAGCCCCAGCATTTT.

This sequence joins TRBV5-1 and TRBJ2-1; 10 nucleotides match TRBD2. This CDR3 is 15 amino acids long. Germline assignment: CDR1 SGHRS and CDR2 YFSETQ. J was trimmed by 4 bases and V by 6 bases; bases with no gene match: 7. CDR3 coding DNA: TGCGCCAGCACGCCTAGCGGGGGCCTTTACAATGAGCAGTTCTTC. As protein: CASTPSGGLYNEQFF. Full variable domain (remainder filled in from reference TRBV5-1 and TRBJ2-1): KAGVTQTPRYLIKTRGQQVTLSCSPISGHRSVSWYQQTPGQGLQFLFEYFSETQRNKGNFPGRFSGRQFSNSRSEMNVSTLELGDSALYLCASTPSGGLYNEQFFGPGTRLTVL.

The V call is TRBV6-1, the J call TRBJ2-3; tentatively, D is TRBD2 (5 bases). Germline V lookup: CDR1 MNHNS, CDR2 SASEGT. V was cut by 7 bases and J by 0 bases, with 14 bases left in between. The CDR3 covers 15 residues. The CDR3 bases are TGTGCCAGCATTCCTGCTAGCAGGAGCACAGATACGCAGTATTTT. This translates into CASIPASRSTDTQYF.

This clonotype was counted between two and nine times. This chain connects TRBV5-6 to TRBJ2-7, with 9 bases lining up with TRBD1. V gave up 4 bases and J gave up 5 bases; unmatched junction bases: 7. Germline V CDR1 and CDR2: SGHDT, YYEEEE. This CDR3 is 14 amino acids long. The CDR3 DNA sequence: TGTGCCAGCAGCATCCCCGGGACAGGGAACGAGCAGTACTTC. This sequence encodes CASSIPGTGNEQYF.

J is TRBJ2-2 and V is TRBV24-1, with D unresolved. The V gene's germline CDR1 is KGHDR and CDR2 SFDVKD. The germline V and J ends were trimmed by 0 bases and 1 base, with 11 bases remaining between them. The CDR3 runs 17 residues. The CDR3 DNA reads TGTGCCACCAGTGATTTGTATCGTCAGGAGAACACCGGGGAGCTGTTTTTT. Translated: CATSDLYRQENTGELFF.

In its sample, this clonotype was seen a few times. This chain uses TRBV29-1 with TRBJ2-1; D may be TRBD1 (6 bases). The germline gives CDR1 SQVTM, CDR2 ANQGSEA. This CDR3 has 14 amino acids. Between the trimmed V and J ends, which lost 2 bases and 2 bases, there was a span of 10 bases. DNA of the CDR3: TGCAGCGTTGAAACAGGGCCTGCCTACAATGAGCAGTTCTTC. Its protein is CSVETGPAYNEQFF.